These 17 T cell receptor beta chains share one sample of origin, sequenced in a study of cytomegalovirus exposure and HLA in healthy donors. 60 Vbeta and 13 Jbeta primers were used in PCR. The data were produced by immunoSEQ multiplex PCR, yet TCRdb's version contains in-frame clones alone and is incomplete. There are roughly 190,000 clones in the sample; around 83% occur only once, and 10% lies in the top ten. Source material: PBMCs. These receptors came from a woman between 45 and 60 years old in good health and CMV-seropositive.

The chain is built from TRBV4-2 and TRBJ2-1, with 10 bases identical to TRBD2. V lost 6 bases and J lost 6; bases outside the gene matches: 5. This CDR3 has 14 amino acids. In germline, CDR1 is LGHNA, CDR2 YNFKEQ. CDR3 nucleotide sequence: TGTGCCAGCAGGGGAGCGGGGGGGCTCAATGAGCAGTTCTTC. This sequence encodes CASRGAGGLNEQFF.

A note on this clone: This CDR3 is also generated by other DNA sequences in the sample. V and J are TRBV28 and TRBJ1-6, with 7 bases lining up with TRBD1. Germline V gene data show CDR1 as MDHEN and CDR2 as SYDVKM. The V gene end was trimmed by 3 bases and the J gene end by 7 bases; junction bases not matched to a gene: 9. This CDR3 region has 16 residues. CDR3 coding DNA: TGTGCCAGCAGTTTGACCTCTCTGGGACAGAATTCACCCCTCCACTTT. Translation: CASSLTSLGQNSPLHF. The complete variable domain, with remaining parts taken from reference TRBV28 and TRBJ1-6, reads DVKVTQSSRYLVKRTGEKVFLECVQDMDHENMFWYRQDPGLGLRLIYFSYDVKMKEKGDIPEGYSVSREKKERFSLILESASTNQTSMYLCASSLTSLGQNSPLHFGNGTRLTVT.

The chain combines TRBV28 with TRBJ2-3; 9 bases line up with TRBD2. Germline CDR1 and CDR2: MDHEN and SYDVKM. Trimming at V came to 5 bases and at J to 0 bases, leaving 21 bases not matched to a gene. This CDR3 contains 21 residues. Written as DNA, the CDR3 is TGTGCCAGCAGTACTATGCCCGGCCTAGCGGGACACAGTCATAGCACAGATACGCAGTATTTT. It specifies CASSTMPGLAGHSHSTDTQYF.

CDR3 loop: CASSFSGEQYF. Written as DNA, the CDR3 is TGTGCCAGCAGCTTTAGCGGGGAGCAGTACTTC. The chain is built from TRBV5-4 and TRBJ2-7; 7 bases match TRBD2. There are 11 residues in the CDR3. The ends lost 2 bases at V and 7 bases at J; junction bases unmatched: 0. Germline values: CDR1 SGHNT, CDR2 YYREEE (reference sequence).

The J gene is TRBJ1-3, the V gene TRBV9, with no clear D. The germline V gene has CDR1 SGDLS and CDR2 YYNGEE. V lost 0 bases and J 0 bases, leaving 7 bases between the germline ends. The CDR3 runs to 15 residues. The CDR3 protein is CASSVGATSGNTIYF. DNA of the CDR3: TGTGCCAGCAGCGTAGGGGCAACCTCTGGAAACACCATATATTTT.

Regarding this clone: Other DNA sequences within the sample encode an identical CDR3. This chain joins TRBV27 and TRBJ1-1; D unclear. Germline values: CDR1 MNHEY, CDR2 SMNVEV (reference sequence). The CDR3 contains 14 residues. V was trimmed by 3 bases and J by 3 bases, leaving 11 bases between them. The CDR3 bases are TGTGCCAGCAGTTTGGTTATCGGGGACACTGAAGCTTTCTTT. It yields the protein CASSLVIGDTEAFF.

In DNA form, the CDR3 reads TGTGCCAGCAGTCAGTCCGGACAGGGCCTTACCCGGACAAAATATCAGTACTTC. It translates to CASSQSGQGLTRTKYQYF. V gene TRBV5-7 combines with J gene TRBJ2-7; 8 positions agree with TRBD1. TRBV5-7 is recorded as an ORF, its role being uncertain. The CDR3 covers 18 residues. Unmatched junction bases numbered 26, after V lost 5 bases and J lost 10 bases.

The rearrangement uses TRBV6-6 and TRBJ1-4; the match to TRBD1 covers 7 bases. V was pared by 2 bases and J by 5 bases, with 2 bases of the junction left unmatched. CDR1 is MNHNY and CDR2 is SVGAGI in the germline V gene (reference sequence). The CDR3 has 14 amino acids. CDR3 sequence reads: CASSYDRANEKLFF. Here the CDR3 DNA reads TGTGCCAGCAGTTACGACAGGGCGAATGAAAAACTGTTTTTT.

The J gene is TRBJ2-1, the V gene TRBV18; the match to TRBD2 covers 8 bases. Trimming removed 3 bases from V and 9 bases from J; junction bases left unmatched: 7. The CDR3 contains 14 residues. Germline V lookup: CDR1 KGHSH, CDR2 LQKENI. The CDR3 bases are TGTGCCAGCTCACCTCGGACTAGCCTGGCTGAGCAGTTCTTC. Protein sequence: CASSPRTSLAEQFF.

The genes are TRBV27 and TRBJ1-2; 9 bases map to TRBD1. V was clipped by 1 base and J by 5 bases; unmatched bases: 5. This CDR3 has 15 residues. CDR1 and CDR2 from the germline V gene are MNHEY and SMNVEV (reference sequence). In nucleotides, the CDR3 is TGTGCCAGCAGTTTATTCGGACAGGGGTTTTATGGCTACACCTTC. Protein product: CASSLFGQGFYGYTF.

The rearrangement joins TRBV7-2 to TRBJ2-1; 14 positions match TRBD2. Germline-derived CDR1 and CDR2 are SGHTA and FQGNSA. The V gene end was trimmed by 5 bases and the J gene end by 3 bases; junction bases not matched to a gene: 9. CDR3 size: 18 residues. CDR3 amino acids: CASSETWTSGGNYNEQFF. The DNA of the CDR3 is TGTGCCAGCAGCGAGACCTGGACTAGCGGGGGGAACTACAATGAGCAGTTCTTC.

This clone was observed a few times. This chain links TRBV18 with TRBJ1-1; no clear D gene. The CDR3 runs to 14 residues. The germline V gene has CDR1 KGHSH and CDR2 LQKENI. Between the trimmed V and J ends, which lost 4 bases and 0 bases, there was a span of 9 bases. This chain's CDR3 is CASSRPTVNTEAFF. For the CDR3, the DNA is TGTGCCAGCTCACGACCAACAGTGAACACTGAAGCTTTCTTT.

The chain links TRBV5-1 to TRBJ1-1; perhaps TRBD1 as D (6 bases). The V gene's germline CDR1 is SGHRS and CDR2 YFSETQ. The CDR3 is 15 residues long. The V end lost 2 bases, the J end lost 1 base, and 12 bases lay between the germline ends. The CDR3, as DNA: TGCGCCAGCAGCTTCACAGACAGGAGGAACACTGAAGCTTTCTTT. It specifies CASSFTDRRNTEAFF.

This clone was found once. The gene calls are TRBV7-3 and TRBJ2-2; D is unresolved. Germline CDR1 is SGHTA and CDR2 is FQGTGA. The ends were cut back, 1 base at V and 4 bases at J, with 4 bases in the middle. This CDR3 comprises 13 residues. The CDR3 sequence: CASSLIRTGELFF. As DNA, the CDR3 is TGTGCCAGCAGCTTAATTCGCACCGGGGAGCTGTTTTTT.

The V call is TRBV27, the J call TRBJ1-2, with 7 bases that match TRBD1. J was trimmed by 5 bases and V by 5 bases; bases with no gene match: 11. Germline CDR1 MNHEY, CDR2 SMNVEV (reference sequence). The CDR3 has 15 amino acids. For the CDR3, the DNA is TGTGCCAGCAGTACCCAACGACAGGGCATATATGGCTACACCTTC. Encoded protein: CASSTQRQGIYGYTF.

CDR3: CASRSGTGGDEQYF. The CDR3 DNA reads TGTGCCAGCAGGTCCGGGACAGGGGGCGACGAGCAGTACTTC. The chain employs TRBV2 and TRBJ2-5, with TRBD1 matching over 12 bases. The J call may be in error: the DNA end matches TRBJ2-7 better. The CDR3 contains 14 residues. In germline, CDR1 is SNHLY, CDR2 FYNNEI.

V gene TRBV7-6 combines with J gene TRBJ2-5, with D perhaps matching TRBD2 (5 bases). The J call may be mistaken, given a closer DNA end match to TRBJ2-7. The germline V gene has CDR1 SGHVS and CDR2 FNYEAQ. This CDR3 is 15 amino acids long. DNA for the CDR3: TGTGCCAGCAGCTTATCCCGGGAAAGCTCCTACGAGCAGTACTTC. Its translation: CASSLSRESSYEQYF.